This is a list of T cell receptor beta chains from one sample in a study of pediatric ulcerative colitis. TCRdb's copy holds only in-frame clones and misses some; the assay was immunoSEQ multiplex PCR. The sample lists around 30,000 clones; 82% were seen once. Sequenced: blood. These receptors all come from a boy between 10 and 17 years old with severe ulcerative colitis. The CDR3 runs from the conserved cysteine through the conserved F or W. The D gene is left open where the match is weak. Expanded clones get a size class; other rows say once, few or many, or leave the size out.

>TRBV7-2|-|-|TRBJ2-5
CASSLVSNHRETQYF
TGTGCCAGCAGCTTAGTTTCGAACCACCGAGAGACCCAGTACTTC
>TRBV6-1|-|TRBD1|TRBJ1-2
CASRFGQGDGYTF
TGTGCCAGCAGATTCGGACAGGGGGATGGCTACACCTTC
>TRBV30|-|-|TRBJ1-2
CAWSPTDGYTF
TGTGCCTGGAGCCCGACAGATGGCTACACCTTC
>TRBV18|-|-|TRBJ2-2
CASSPGTGELFF
TGTGCCAGCTCCCCGGGCACCGGGGAGCTGTTTTTT
>TRBV11-3|-|-|TRBJ2-5
CASSLSDQETQYF
TGTGCCAGCAGCTTATCAGATCAAGAGACCCAGTACTTC
>TRBV6-6|-|-|TRBJ2-7
CASSYDGEAYEQYF
TGTGCCAGCAGTTACGACGGGGAAGCCTACGAGCAGTACTTC
>TRBV7-9|-|TRBD2|TRBJ2-5
CASSGTSFGKETQYF
TGTGCCAGCAGCGGGACTAGTTTCGGAAAAGAGACCCAGTACTTC
>TRBV9|-|-|TRBJ2-3
CASSVAASRDTQYF
TGTGCCAGCAGCGTAGCTGCGAGTCGAGATACGCAGTATTTT
>TRBV15|-|-|TRBJ2-1
CATSRDGADAWGEQFF
TGTGCCACCAGCAGAGATGGAGCGGACGCGTGGGGTGAGCAGTTCTTC
>TRBV19|-|-|TRBJ1-1
CASSIDLGELFLSPMNTEAFF
TGTGCCAGTAGTATAGATCTGGGGGAACTGTTCTTGAGTCCCATGAACACTGAAGCTTTCTTT
>TRBV7-9|-|-|TRBJ1-1
CASSYHRRGNTEAFF
TGTGCCAGCAGCTACCACAGGAGGGGGAACACTGAAGCTTTCTTT
>TRBV13|-|-|TRBJ2-7
CASSLGSHEQYF
TGTGCCAGCAGCTTAGGGTCCCACGAGCAGTACTTC
>TRBV7-6|-|-|TRBJ2-3
CASSLGGDPTDTQYF
TGTGCCAGCAGCTTAGGAGGGGACCCCACAGATACGCAGTATTTT
>TRBV9|-|-|TRBJ1-1
CASSATEQAEAFF
TGTGCCAGCAGCGCAACAGAACAGGCTGAAGCTTTCTTT
>TRBV7-6|-|-|TRBJ1-1
CASSLADRTNTEAFF
TGTGCCAGCAGCTTAGCCGACAGGACCAACACTGAAGCTTTCTTT
>TRBV9|few|-|TRBJ1-1
CASSVQMNTEAFF
TGTGCCAGCAGCGTACAGATGAACACTGAAGCTTTCTTT
>TRBV5-4|-|-|TRBJ2-5
CASSWYQETQYF
TGTGCCAGCAGCTGGTACCAAGAGACCCAGTACTTC
>TRBV7-9|-|-|TRBJ2-1
CASSSLGQFF
TGTGCCAGCAGCTCACTCGGGCAGTTCTTC
>TRBV2|-|-|TRBJ1-1
CASTGLIHTEAFF
TGTGCCAGTACAGGACTAATACACACTGAAGCTTTCTTT
>TRBV6-1|-|-|TRBJ1-2
CASRSYGYTF
TGTGCCAGCAGGAGCTATGGCTACACCTTC
>TRBV19|-|TRBD1|TRBJ1-2
CASSIGLSLRGTGINYGYTF
TGTGCCAGTAGTATAGGTTTGTCTCTAAGGGGGACAGGGATTAACTATGGCTACACCTTC
>TRBV27|-|-|TRBJ1-6
CASRIDSSYNSPLHF
TGTGCCAGCAGAATCGACAGCTCCTATAATTCACCCCTCCACTTT
>TRBV4-1|-|-|TRBJ2-1
CASSQIADSYNEQFF
TGCGCCAGCAGCCAAATAGCGGACTCCTACAATGAGCAGTTCTTC
>TRBV4-2|once|TRBD2|TRBJ2-5
CASSQSGGAQETQYF
TGTGCCAGCAGCCAATCGGGGGGGGCTCAAGAGACCCAGTACTTC